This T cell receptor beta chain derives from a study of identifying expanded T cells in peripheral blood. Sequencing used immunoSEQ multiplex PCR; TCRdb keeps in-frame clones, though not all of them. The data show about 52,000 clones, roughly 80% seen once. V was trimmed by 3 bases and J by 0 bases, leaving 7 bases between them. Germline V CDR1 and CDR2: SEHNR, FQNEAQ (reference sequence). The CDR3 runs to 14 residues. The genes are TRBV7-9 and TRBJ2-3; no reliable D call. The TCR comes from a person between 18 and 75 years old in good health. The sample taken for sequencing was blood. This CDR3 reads CASSLIQSTDTQYF. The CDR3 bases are TGTGCCAGCAGCTTGATACAGAGCACAGATACGCAGTATTTT.